This T cell receptor beta chain was identified in a study of blood T cell repertoires in COVID-19. The V gene's germline CDR1 is SGHRS and CDR2 YFSETQ. V dropped 2 bases and J dropped 7 bases, with 12 bases sitting between them. This CDR3 comprises 14 residues. Method: immunoSEQ multiplex PCR; TCRdb's copy keeps in-frame clones and lacks some. Among around 71,000 clones listed, more than 80% were seen once. The sample taken for sequencing was peripheral blood. The chain has TRBV5-1 and TRBJ1-4; D remains unclear. The sequence derives from an elderly man with acute or convalescent COVID-19. CDR3 bases: TGCGCCAGCAGCTTCCAAGGGAGGCGTGAAAAACTGTTTTTT. It yields the protein CASSFQGRREKLFF.